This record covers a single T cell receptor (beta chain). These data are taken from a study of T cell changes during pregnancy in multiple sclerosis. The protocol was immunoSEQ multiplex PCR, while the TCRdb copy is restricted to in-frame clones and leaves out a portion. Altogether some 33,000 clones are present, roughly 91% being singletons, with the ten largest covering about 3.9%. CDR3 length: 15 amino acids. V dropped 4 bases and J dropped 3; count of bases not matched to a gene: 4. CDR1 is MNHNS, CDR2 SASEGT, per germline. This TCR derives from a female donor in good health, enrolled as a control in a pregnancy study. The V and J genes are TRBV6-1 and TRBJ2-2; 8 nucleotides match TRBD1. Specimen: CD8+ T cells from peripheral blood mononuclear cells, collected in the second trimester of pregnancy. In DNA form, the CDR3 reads TGTGCCAGCAGTGGGACAGGGCCGCACACCGGGGAGCTGTTTTTT. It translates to CASSGTGPHTGELFF.